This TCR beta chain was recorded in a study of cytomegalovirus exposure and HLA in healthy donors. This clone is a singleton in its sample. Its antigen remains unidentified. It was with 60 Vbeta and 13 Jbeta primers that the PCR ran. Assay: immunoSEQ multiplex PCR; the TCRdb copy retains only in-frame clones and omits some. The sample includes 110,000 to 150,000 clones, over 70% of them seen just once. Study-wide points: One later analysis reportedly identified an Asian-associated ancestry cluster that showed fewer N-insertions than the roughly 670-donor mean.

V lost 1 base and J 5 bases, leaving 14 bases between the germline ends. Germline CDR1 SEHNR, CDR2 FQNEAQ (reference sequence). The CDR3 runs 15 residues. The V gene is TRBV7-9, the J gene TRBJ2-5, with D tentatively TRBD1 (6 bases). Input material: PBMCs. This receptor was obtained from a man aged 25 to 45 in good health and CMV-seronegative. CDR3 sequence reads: CASSLDAHGQETQYF. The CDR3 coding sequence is TGTGCCAGCAGCTTAGATGCTCATGGACAGGAGACCCAGTACTTC. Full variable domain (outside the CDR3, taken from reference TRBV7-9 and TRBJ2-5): DTGVSQNPRHKITKRGQNVTFRCDPISEHNRLYWYRQTLGQGPEFLTYFQNEAQLEKSRLLSDRFSAERPKGSFSTLEIQRTEQGDSAMYLCASSLDAHGQETQYFGPGTRLLVL.